A single sample gave rise to the 5 T cell receptor beta chains below, sequenced in a study of shared clonotypes between healthy human individuals. Assay used: immunoSEQ multiplex PCR; TCRdb lists only in-frame clones, some missing. The repertoire holds more than 2 million clones, with about 95% as singletons. The sample comprised naive CD4+ T cells sorted from blood. Subset: CD45RA+ positively selected. The receptors shown here come from a man between 18 and 29 years old in good health.

This rearrangement joins TRBV11-2 to TRBJ2-3; 9 bases map to TRBD1. V lost 3 bases to trimming and J lost 6 bases; unmatched junction nucleotides: 13. From germline, CDR1 is SGHAT and CDR2 FQNNGV. The CDR3 covers 17 residues. CDR3 nucleotide sequence: TGTGCCAGCAGCTTCCGAGCCGGGACAGGGATCGCTGATACGCAGTATTTT. Its protein is CASSFRAGTGIADTQYF.

The genes are TRBV10-3 and TRBJ1-2; possible D gene TRBD1, 6 bases. CDR1 and CDR2 from the germline V gene are ENHRY and SYGVKD. The CDR3 covers 12 residues. Trimming removed 9 bases at V and 3 bases at J, with 11 bases between. The CDR3 here is CAIQAGDYGYTF. The CDR3 coding sequence is TGTGCCATTCAGGCAGGGGACTATGGCTACACCTTC.

The chain joins TRBV28 to TRBJ1-2, with a weak D call TRBD1 (5 bases). This CDR3 region has 15 residues. Trimming shortened V by 3 bases and J by 5 bases, and 16 bases separated the two germline ends. Germline CDR1 MDHEN, CDR2 SYDVKM. The CDR3 nucleotides read TGTGCCAGCAGTTTGTCGGGGCCGAAGGGGTATGGCTACACCTTC. It is translated as CASSLSGPKGYGYTF.

The chain is built from TRBV10-3 and TRBJ2-7, with 10 bases identical to TRBD2. The CDR3 spans 14 residues. The J segment lost 1 base and the V segment lost 5 bases, leaving 2 bases of the junction unmatched. Germline CDR1 reads ENHRY; CDR2 reads SYGVKD. CDR3 region: CAISLAGGSYEQYF. DNA for the CDR3: TGTGCCATCAGTTTAGCGGGGGGTTCCTACGAGCAGTACTTC.

V gene TRBV6-1 combines with J gene TRBJ1-1, with D uncertain. This CDR3 is built from 11 residues. The V gene's germline CDR1 is MNHNS and CDR2 SASEGT. V was clipped by 7 bases and J by 0 bases, with 3 bases between them. The CDR3: CASKMNTEAFF. Written as DNA, the CDR3 is TGTGCCAGCAAAATGAACACTGAAGCTTTCTTT.